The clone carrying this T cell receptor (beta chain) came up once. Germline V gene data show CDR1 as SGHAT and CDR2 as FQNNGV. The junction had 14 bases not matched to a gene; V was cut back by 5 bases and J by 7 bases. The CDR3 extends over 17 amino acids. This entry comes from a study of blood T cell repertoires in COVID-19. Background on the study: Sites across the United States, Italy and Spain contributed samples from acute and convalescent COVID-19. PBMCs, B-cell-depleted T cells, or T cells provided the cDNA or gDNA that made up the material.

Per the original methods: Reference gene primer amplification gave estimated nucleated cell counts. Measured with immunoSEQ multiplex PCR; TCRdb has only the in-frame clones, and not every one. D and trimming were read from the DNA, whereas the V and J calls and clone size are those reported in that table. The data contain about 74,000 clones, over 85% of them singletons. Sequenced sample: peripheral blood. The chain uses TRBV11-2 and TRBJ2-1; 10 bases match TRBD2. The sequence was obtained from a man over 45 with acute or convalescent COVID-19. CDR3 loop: CASSRGASGSHRNEQFF. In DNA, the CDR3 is TGTGCCAGCAGCCGGGGAGCTAGCGGGAGCCATAGGAATGAGCAGTTCTTC. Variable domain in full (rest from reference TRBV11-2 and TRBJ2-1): EAGVAQSPRYKIIEKRQSVAFWCNPISGHATLYWYQQILGQGPKLLIQFQNNGVVDDSQLPKDRFSAERLKGVDSTLKIQPAKLEDSAVYLCASSRGASGSHRNEQFFGPGTRLTVL.